This T cell receptor (beta chain) was identified during a study of blood T cell repertoires in COVID-19. The CDR3 extends over 16 amino acids. Losses at the gene ends were 6 bases for V and 4 bases for J; bases not matched to a gene: 12. The germline V gene has CDR1 LNHDA and CDR2 SQIVND (reference sequence). The repertoire was sequenced with immunoSEQ multiplex PCR; TCRdb's copy has only in-frame clones and lacks some. The table records about 270,000 clones, roughly 90% of them present only once. Sequencing used PBMCs or T cells enriched from blood (not recorded which). J is TRBJ1-5 and V is TRBV19; TRBD1 aligns across 7 bases. The TCR originated in a woman between 35 and 50 years old with acute COVID-19. The CDR3 spells CASSPIDRALNQPQHF. Here the CDR3 DNA reads TGTGCCAGTAGCCCGATCGACAGGGCATTAAATCAGCCCCAGCATTTT.